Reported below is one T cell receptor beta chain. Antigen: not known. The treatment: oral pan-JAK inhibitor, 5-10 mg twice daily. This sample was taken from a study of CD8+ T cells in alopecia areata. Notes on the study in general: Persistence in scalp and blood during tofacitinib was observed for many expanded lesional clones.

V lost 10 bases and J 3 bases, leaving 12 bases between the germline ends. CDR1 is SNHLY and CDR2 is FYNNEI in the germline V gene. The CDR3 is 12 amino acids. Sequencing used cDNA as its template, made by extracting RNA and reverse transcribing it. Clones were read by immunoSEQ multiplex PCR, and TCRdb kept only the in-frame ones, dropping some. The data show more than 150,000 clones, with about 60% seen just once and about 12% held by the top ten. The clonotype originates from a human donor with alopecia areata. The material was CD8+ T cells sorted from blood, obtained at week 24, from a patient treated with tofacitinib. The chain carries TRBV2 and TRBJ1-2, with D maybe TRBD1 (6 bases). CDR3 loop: CAKLSGDYGYTF. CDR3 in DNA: TGTGCCAAACTTTCAGGGGACTATGGCTACACCTTC. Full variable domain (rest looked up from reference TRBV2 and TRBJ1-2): EPEVTQTPSHQVTQMGQEVILRCVPISNHLYFYWYRQILGQKVEFLVSFYNNEISEKSEIFDDQFSVERPDGSNFTLKIRSTKLEDSAMYFCAKLSGDYGYTFGSGTRLTVV.